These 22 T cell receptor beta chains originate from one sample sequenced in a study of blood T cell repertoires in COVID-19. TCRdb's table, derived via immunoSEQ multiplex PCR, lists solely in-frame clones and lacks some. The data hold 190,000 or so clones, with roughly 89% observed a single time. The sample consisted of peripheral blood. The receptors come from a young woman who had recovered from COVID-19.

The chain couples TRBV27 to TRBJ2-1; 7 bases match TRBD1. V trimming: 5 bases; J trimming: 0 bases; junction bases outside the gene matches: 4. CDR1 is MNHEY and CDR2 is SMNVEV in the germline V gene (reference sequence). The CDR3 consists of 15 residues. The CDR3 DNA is TGTGCCAGCAGTACCCGGGACAGCTCCTACAATGAGCAGTTCTTC. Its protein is CASSTRDSSYNEQFF.

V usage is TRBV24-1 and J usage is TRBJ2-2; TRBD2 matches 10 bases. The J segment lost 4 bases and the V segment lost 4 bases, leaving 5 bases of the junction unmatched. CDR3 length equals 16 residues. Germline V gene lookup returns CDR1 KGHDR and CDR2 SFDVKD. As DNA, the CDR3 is TGTGCCACCAGTGACGTGAGCGGGGGGGCCACCGGGGAGCTGTTTTTT. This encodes CATSDVSGGATGELFF.

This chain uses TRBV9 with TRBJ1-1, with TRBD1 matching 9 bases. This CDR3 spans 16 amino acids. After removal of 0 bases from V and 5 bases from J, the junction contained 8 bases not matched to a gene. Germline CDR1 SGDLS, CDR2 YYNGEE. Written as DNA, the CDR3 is TGTGCCAGCAGCGTAGAGGGGGGGACAGGGAGGACTGAAGCTTTCTTT. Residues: CASSVEGGTGRTEAFF.

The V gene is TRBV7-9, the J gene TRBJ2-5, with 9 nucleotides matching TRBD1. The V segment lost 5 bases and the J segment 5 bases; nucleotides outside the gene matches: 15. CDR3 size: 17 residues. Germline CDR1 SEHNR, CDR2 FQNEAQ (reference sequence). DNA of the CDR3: TGTGCCAGCAGCCCCCCCCTTGGGGTGACAGGGGGGGAGACCCAGTACTTC. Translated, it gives CASSPPLGVTGGETQYF.

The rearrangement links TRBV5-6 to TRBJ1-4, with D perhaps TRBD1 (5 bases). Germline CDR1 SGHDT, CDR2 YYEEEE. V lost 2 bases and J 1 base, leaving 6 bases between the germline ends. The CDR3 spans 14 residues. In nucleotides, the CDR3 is TGTGCCAGCAGCTTTAGGGGAACTAATGAAAAACTGTTTTTT. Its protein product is CASSFRGTNEKLFF.

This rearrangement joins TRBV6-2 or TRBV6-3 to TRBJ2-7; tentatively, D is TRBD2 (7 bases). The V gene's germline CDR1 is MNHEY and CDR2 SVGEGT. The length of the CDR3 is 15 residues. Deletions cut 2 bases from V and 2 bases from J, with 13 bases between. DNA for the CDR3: TGTGCCAGCAGTTACATGGGGGAGGGGGCCTACGAGCAGTACGTC. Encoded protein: CASSYMGEGAYEQYV.

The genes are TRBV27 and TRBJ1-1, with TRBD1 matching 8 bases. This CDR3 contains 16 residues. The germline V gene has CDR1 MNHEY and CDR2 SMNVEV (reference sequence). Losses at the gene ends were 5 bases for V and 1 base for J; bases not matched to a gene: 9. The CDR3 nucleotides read TGTGCCAGCAGTCCCGGGACAGGTGTACCGAACACTGAAGCTTTCTTT. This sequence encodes CASSPGTGVPNTEAFF.

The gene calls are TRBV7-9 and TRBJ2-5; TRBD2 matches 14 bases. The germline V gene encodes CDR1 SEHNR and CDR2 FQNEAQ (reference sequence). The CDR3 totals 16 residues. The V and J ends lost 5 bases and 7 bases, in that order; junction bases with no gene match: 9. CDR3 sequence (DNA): TGTGCCAGCAGCATCGGACTAGCGGGGGGACCAGGGACCCAGTACTTC. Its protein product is CASSIGLAGGPGTQYF.

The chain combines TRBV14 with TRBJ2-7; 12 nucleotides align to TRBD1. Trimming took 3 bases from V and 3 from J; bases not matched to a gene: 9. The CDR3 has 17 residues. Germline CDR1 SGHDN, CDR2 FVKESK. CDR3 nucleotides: TGTGCCAGCAGCCATCCCGGGACAGGGGGCGCCGTCTACGAGCAGTACTTC. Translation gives CASSHPGTGGAVYEQYF.

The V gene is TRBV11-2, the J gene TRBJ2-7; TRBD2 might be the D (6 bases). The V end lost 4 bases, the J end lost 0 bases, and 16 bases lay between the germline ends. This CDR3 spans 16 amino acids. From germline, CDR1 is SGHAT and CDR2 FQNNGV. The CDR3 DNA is TGTGCCAGCAGCTCCAGGGAGGTAGGATCCTCCTACGAGCAGTACTTC. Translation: CASSSREVGSSYEQYF.

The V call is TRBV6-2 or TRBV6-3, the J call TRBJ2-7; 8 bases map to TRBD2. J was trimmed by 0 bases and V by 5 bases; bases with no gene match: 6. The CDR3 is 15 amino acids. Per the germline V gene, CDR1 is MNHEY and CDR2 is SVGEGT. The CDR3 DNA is TGTGCCAGCAGTGGGGTTAGCGGGATCTCCTACGAGCAGTACGTC. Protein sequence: CASSGVSGISYEQYV.

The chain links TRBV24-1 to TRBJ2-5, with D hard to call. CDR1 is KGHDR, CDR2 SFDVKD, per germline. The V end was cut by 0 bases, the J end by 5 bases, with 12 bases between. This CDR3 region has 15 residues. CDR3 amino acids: CATSDLRDFGETQYF. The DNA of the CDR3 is TGTGCCACCAGTGATTTGCGTGATTTCGGGGAGACCCAGTACTTC.

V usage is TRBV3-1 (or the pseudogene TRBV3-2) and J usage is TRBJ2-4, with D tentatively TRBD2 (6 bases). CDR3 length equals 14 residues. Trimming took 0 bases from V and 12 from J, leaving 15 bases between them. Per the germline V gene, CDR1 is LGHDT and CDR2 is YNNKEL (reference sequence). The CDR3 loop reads CASSQDTAGIDQYF. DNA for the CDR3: TGTGCCAGCAGCCAAGATACGGCGGGGATTGATCAGTACTTC.

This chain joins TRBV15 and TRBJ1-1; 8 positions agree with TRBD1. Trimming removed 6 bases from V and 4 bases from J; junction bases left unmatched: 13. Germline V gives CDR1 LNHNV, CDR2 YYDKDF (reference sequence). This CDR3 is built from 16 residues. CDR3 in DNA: TGTGCCACCAGTGGGCAGGGGGCCTCGACGGGCACTGAAGCTTTCTTT. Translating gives CATSGQGASTGTEAFF.

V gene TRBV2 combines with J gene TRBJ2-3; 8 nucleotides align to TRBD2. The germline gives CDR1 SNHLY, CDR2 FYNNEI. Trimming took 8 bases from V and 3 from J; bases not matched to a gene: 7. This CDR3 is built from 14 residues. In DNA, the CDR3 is TGTGCCAGCGGGACGGGGGGGAGAACAGATACGCAGTATTTT. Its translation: CASGTGGRTDTQYF.

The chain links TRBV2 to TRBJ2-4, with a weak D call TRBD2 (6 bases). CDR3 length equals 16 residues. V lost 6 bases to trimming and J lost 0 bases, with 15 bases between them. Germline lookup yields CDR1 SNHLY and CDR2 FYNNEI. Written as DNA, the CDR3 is TGTGCCAGCAGCCTGACCCTAGCGCCAGCCAAAAACATTCAGTACTTC. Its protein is CASSLTLAPAKNIQYF.

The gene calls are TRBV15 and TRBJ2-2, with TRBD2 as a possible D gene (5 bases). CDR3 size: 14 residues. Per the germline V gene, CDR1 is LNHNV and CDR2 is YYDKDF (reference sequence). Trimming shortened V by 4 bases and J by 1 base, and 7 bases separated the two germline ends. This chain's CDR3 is CATSIRGNTGELFF. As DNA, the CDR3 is TGTGCCACCAGCATCCGGGGGAACACCGGGGAGCTGTTTTTT.

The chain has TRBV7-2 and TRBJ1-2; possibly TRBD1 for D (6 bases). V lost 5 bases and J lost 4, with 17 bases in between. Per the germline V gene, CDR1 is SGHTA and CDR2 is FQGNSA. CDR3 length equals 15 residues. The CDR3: CASSAQLTGIYGYTF. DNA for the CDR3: TGTGCCAGCAGCGCCCAGTTAACAGGGATCTATGGCTACACCTTC.

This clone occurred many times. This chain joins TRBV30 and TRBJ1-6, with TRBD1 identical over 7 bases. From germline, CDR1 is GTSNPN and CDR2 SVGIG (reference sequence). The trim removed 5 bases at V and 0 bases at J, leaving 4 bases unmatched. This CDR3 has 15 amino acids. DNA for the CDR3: TGTGCCTGGGTGAGGGACAGCTCCTATAATTCACCCCTCCACTTT. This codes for CAWVRDSSYNSPLHF.

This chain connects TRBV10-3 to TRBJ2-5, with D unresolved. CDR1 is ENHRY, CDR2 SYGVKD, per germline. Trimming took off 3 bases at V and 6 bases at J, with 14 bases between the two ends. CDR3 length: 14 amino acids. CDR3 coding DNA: TGTGCCATCAGTGATGGGCTGGTAGTGAAGACCCAGTACTTC. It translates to CAISDGLVVKTQYF.

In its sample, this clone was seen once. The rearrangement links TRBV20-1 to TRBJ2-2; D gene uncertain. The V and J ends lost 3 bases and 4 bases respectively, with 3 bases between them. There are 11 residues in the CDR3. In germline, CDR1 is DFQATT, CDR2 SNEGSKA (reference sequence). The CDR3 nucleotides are TGCAGTGCTAGCAGCACCGGGGAGCTGTTTTTT. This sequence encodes CSASSTGELFF.

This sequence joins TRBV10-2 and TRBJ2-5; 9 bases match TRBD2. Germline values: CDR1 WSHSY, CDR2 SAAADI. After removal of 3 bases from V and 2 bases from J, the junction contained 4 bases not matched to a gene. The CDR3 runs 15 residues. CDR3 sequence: CASSEKAGGQETQYF. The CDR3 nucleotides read TGCGCCAGCAGTGAAAAAGCGGGGGGTCAAGAGACCCAGTACTTC.